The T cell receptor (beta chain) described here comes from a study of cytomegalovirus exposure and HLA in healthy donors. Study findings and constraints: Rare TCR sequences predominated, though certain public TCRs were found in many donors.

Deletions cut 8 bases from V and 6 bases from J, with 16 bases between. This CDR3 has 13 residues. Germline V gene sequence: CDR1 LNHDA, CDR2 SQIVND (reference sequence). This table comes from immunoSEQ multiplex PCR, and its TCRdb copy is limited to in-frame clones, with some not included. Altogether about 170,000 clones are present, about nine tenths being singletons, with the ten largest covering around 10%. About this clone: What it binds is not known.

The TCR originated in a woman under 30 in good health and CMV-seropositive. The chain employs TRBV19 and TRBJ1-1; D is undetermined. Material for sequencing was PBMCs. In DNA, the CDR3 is TGTGCCAGTTTCTCCCCACAGCATTCTGAAGCTTTCTTT. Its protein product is CASFSPQHSEAFF.